Listed below are T cell receptor beta chains from one sample, sequenced in a study of circulating and synovial CD4+ cells in juvenile arthritis. Only in-frame clones appear in the TCRdb table, and some are missing; sequencing was by immunoSEQ multiplex PCR. The sample consists of approximately 36,000 clones, about 94% of them appearing once. The sample consisted of CD4+ T cells from blood. Receptors originate from a human donor with juvenile idiopathic arthritis. The CDR3 runs from the conserved cysteine through the conserved F or W. A D gene is named only where the DNA matches it firmly. Not all rows give a size; the values are once, few, many and, for expanded clones, a class.

clone size: NA
V gene: TRBV4-2
J gene: TRBJ1-2
D gene: NA
CDR3 protein: CASSQGGVGLSPRDGYTF
CDR3 DNA: TGTGCCAGCAGCCAAGGGGGGGTAGGGTTAAGTCCTCGGGATGGCTACACCTTC

clone size: NA
V gene: TRBV19
J gene: TRBJ2-7
D gene: NA
CDR3 protein: CASSSHSYEQYF
CDR3 DNA: TGTGCCAGTAGTAGCCACAGCTACGAGCAGTACTTC

clone size: NA
V gene: TRBV5-4
J gene: TRBJ2-1
D gene: TRBD1
CDR3 protein: CASSFSTGLNNEQFF
CDR3 DNA: TGTGCCAGCAGCTTCTCGACAGGGTTGAACAATGAGCAGTTCTTC

clone size: NA
V gene: TRBV7-8
J gene: TRBJ1-1
D gene: NA
CDR3 protein: CASSLAPGLITEAFF
CDR3 DNA: TGTGCCAGCAGCTTAGCGCCAGGGTTGATCACTGAAGCTTTCTTT

clone size: once
V gene: TRBV5-1
J gene: TRBJ2-7
D gene: NA
CDR3 protein: CASSPDIYEQYF
CDR3 DNA: TGCGCCAGCAGCCCAGACATCTACGAGCAGTACTTC

clone size: NA
V gene: TRBV9
J gene: TRBJ1-2
D gene: TRBD1
CDR3 protein: CASGPQGGLYYGYTF
CDR3 DNA: TGTGCCAGCGGCCCACAGGGGGGTCTATACTATGGCTACACCTTC

clone size: NA
V gene: TRBV6-1
J gene: TRBJ2-5
D gene: NA
CDR3 protein: CASSVVRQETQYF
CDR3 DNA: TGTGCCAGCAGTGTAGTTCGCCAAGAGACCCAGTACTTC

clone size: NA
V gene: TRBV11-2
J gene: TRBJ2-1
D gene: NA
CDR3 protein: CASSPLGGRGNEQFF
CDR3 DNA: TGTGCCAGCAGCCCCCTCGGGGGGCGGGGCAATGAGCAGTTCTTC

clone size: few
V gene: TRBV19
J gene: TRBJ1-6
D gene: TRBD1
CDR3 protein: CASSTTLGQGHSPLHF
CDR3 DNA: TGTGCCAGTAGTACCACCCTTGGACAGGGACATTCACCCCTCCACTTT

clone size: NA
V gene: TRBV7-2
J gene: TRBJ2-7
D gene: NA
CDR3 protein: CASSQGRTFSSYEQYF
CDR3 DNA: TGTGCCAGCAGCCAAGGTCGGACTTTTAGCTCCTACGAGCAGTACTTC

clone size: NA
V gene: TRBV5-1
J gene: TRBJ2-1
D gene: NA
CDR3 protein: CASSLAAGRNEQFF
CDR3 DNA: TGCGCCAGCAGCTTGGCTGCGGGGCGGAATGAGCAGTTCTTC

clone size: NA
V gene: TRBV14
J gene: TRBJ2-5
D gene: TRBD2
CDR3 protein: CASSRLAGGQETQYF
CDR3 DNA: TGTGCCAGCAGCCGGCTAGCGGGGGGGCAAGAGACCCAGTACTTC

clone size: NA
V gene: TRBV11-2
J gene: TRBJ2-1
D gene: TRBD2
CDR3 protein: CASSSFTSGGKYNEQFF
CDR3 DNA: TGTGCCAGCAGCTCGTTCACTAGCGGGGGAAAATACAATGAGCAGTTCTTC

clone size: NA
V gene: TRBV6-1
J gene: TRBJ2-7
D gene: NA
CDR3 protein: CASRTVDRPSYEQYF
CDR3 DNA: TGTGCCAGCAGGACGGTGGACAGACCCTCCTACGAGCAGTACTTC

clone size: NA
V gene: TRBV7-3
J gene: TRBJ1-5
D gene: TRBD1
CDR3 protein: CASLPGQGLPYNGNQPQHF
CDR3 DNA: TGTGCCAGTCTACCGGGACAGGGATTACCCTATAATGGCAATCAGCCCCAGCATTTT

clone size: once
V gene: TRBV2
J gene: TRBJ2-7
D gene: TRBD2
CDR3 protein: CASSGTSGGAGYEQYF
CDR3 DNA: TGTGCCAGCAGTGGGACTAGCGGGGGGGCCGGCTACGAGCAGTACTTC

clone size: NA
V gene: TRBV5-1
J gene: TRBJ1-1
D gene: NA
CDR3 protein: CASSLLVENTEAFF
CDR3 DNA: TGCGCCAGCAGCTTGTTGGTAGAGAACACTGAAGCTTTCTTT

clone size: NA
V gene: TRBV4-1
J gene: TRBJ2-1
D gene: TRBD1
CDR3 protein: CASSQDVQGVSEQFF
CDR3 DNA: TGCGCCAGCAGCCAAGATGTCCAGGGGGTCAGTGAGCAGTTCTTC

clone size: few
V gene: TRBV7-2
J gene: TRBJ1-2
D gene: TRBD1
CDR3 protein: CASSLGGQGWETF
CDR3 DNA: TGTGCCAGCAGCTTAGGAGGACAGGGGTGGGAAACCTTC

clone size: NA
V gene: TRBV30
J gene: TRBJ1-1
D gene: NA
CDR3 protein: CAWSAGGYTEAFF
CDR3 DNA: TGTGCCTGGAGCGCCGGGGGGTACACTGAAGCTTTCTTT

clone size: NA
V gene: TRBV28
J gene: TRBJ1-2
D gene: TRBD1
CDR3 protein: CASSFLGQGVGYTF
CDR3 DNA: TGTGCCAGCAGTTTTCTGGGACAGGGGGTCGGCTACACCTTC

clone size: NA
V gene: TRBV12-5
J gene: TRBJ2-7
D gene: TRBD2
CDR3 protein: CASGRSGGAGYEQYF
CDR3 DNA: TGTGCTAGTGGACGGAGCGGGGGGGCCGGTTACGAGCAGTACTTC

clone size: NA
V gene: TRBV19
J gene: TRBJ2-7
D gene: TRBD1
CDR3 protein: CASRSGQGSYEQYF
CDR3 DNA: TGTGCCAGTAGGTCGGGACAGGGGTCCTACGAGCAGTACTTC

clone size: NA
V gene: TRBV27
J gene: TRBJ2-2
D gene: TRBD2
CDR3 protein: CASSQPPLAGSTGELFF
CDR3 DNA: TGTGCCAGCAGTCAACCACCCCTAGCGGGGTCCACCGGGGAGCTGTTTTTT

clone size: NA
V gene: TRBV18
J gene: TRBJ1-2
D gene: NA
CDR3 protein: CASSPLDRRGGYTF
CDR3 DNA: TGTGCCAGCTCACCACTAGATCGAAGGGGTGGCTACACCTTC

clone size: NA
V gene: TRBV12-5
J gene: TRBJ2-7
D gene: TRBD2
CDR3 protein: CASGRSGGAGYEQYF
CDR3 DNA: TGTGCTAGTGGACGGAGCGGGGGGGCCGGTTACGAGCAGTACTTC

clone size: NA
V gene: TRBV11-3
J gene: TRBJ1-2
D gene: NA
CDR3 protein: CASSLDRQLRPTYGYTF
CDR3 DNA: TGTGCCAGCAGCTTAGATCGACAGCTTAGGCCCACCTATGGCTACACCTTC

clone size: NA
V gene: TRBV19
J gene: TRBJ2-3
D gene: TRBD1
CDR3 protein: CASKGTDDTDTQYF
CDR3 DNA: TGTGCCAGCAAGGGGACAGACGACACAGATACGCAGTATTTT

clone size: once
V gene: TRBV5-4
J gene: TRBJ2-5
D gene: TRBD1
CDR3 protein: CASSAPQGAPQETQYF
CDR3 DNA: TGTGCCAGCAGCGCACCACAGGGGGCCCCTCAAGAGACCCAGTACTTC

clone size: NA
V gene: TRBV19
J gene: TRBJ1-1
D gene: NA
CDR3 protein: CASIPQASKEAFF
CDR3 DNA: TGTGCCAGTATTCCACAGGCATCCAAAGAAGCTTTCTTT

clone size: NA
V gene: TRBV5-1
J gene: TRBJ1-2
D gene: TRBD1
CDR3 protein: CASSPGQANYGYTF
CDR3 DNA: TGCGCCAGCAGCCCGGGACAGGCTAACTATGGCTACACCTTC

clone size: NA
V gene: TRBV29-1
J gene: TRBJ1-5
D gene: TRBD1
CDR3 protein: CSIRTGGGSNQSQHF
CDR3 DNA: TGCAGCATTCGGACAGGGGGCGGGAGCAATCAGTCCCAGCATTTT

clone size: once
V gene: TRBV6-5
J gene: TRBJ1-1
D gene: NA
CDR3 protein: CASSYNQQGKRAFF
CDR3 DNA: TGTGCCAGCAGTTACAATCAACAGGGCAAACGCGCTTTCTTT

clone size: NA
V gene: TRBV9
J gene: TRBJ2-7
D gene: NA
CDR3 protein: CASSVGQRTYEQYF
CDR3 DNA: TGTGCCAGCAGCGTAGGACAACGGACCTACGAGCAGTACTTC

clone size: NA
V gene: TRBV5-1
J gene: TRBJ1-2
D gene: TRBD1
CDR3 protein: CASSSGTGIYGYTF
CDR3 DNA: TGCGCCAGCAGCAGTGGGACAGGGATCTATGGCTACACCTTC

clone size: NA
V gene: TRBV19
J gene: TRBJ1-6
D gene: TRBD1
CDR3 protein: CASIKTGNANSPLHF
CDR3 DNA: TGTGCCAGTATTAAGACAGGGAATGCGAATTCACCCCTCCACTTT

clone size: NA
V gene: TRBV7-9
J gene: TRBJ2-7
D gene: NA
CDR3 protein: CASSLDAVRTHEQYF
CDR3 DNA: TGTGCCAGCAGCTTAGACGCGGTCCGCACCCACGAGCAGTACTTC

clone size: NA
V gene: TRBV7-9
J gene: TRBJ1-6
D gene: NA
CDR3 protein: CASSLDFLANSPLHF
CDR3 DNA: TGTGCCAGCAGCTTAGATTTTCTAGCGAATTCACCCCTCCACTTT

clone size: NA
V gene: TRBV6-1
J gene: TRBJ2-1
D gene: NA
CDR3 protein: CASTHPGTRGEQFF
CDR3 DNA: TGTGCCAGCACCCATCCCGGGACAAGGGGCGAGCAGTTCTTC

clone size: NA
V gene: TRBV5-1
J gene: TRBJ1-5
D gene: TRBD1
CDR3 protein: CASSPGQEGQPQHF
CDR3 DNA: TGCGCCAGCAGCCCGGGACAGGAAGGTCAGCCCCAGCATTTT

clone size: NA
V gene: TRBV7-8
J gene: TRBJ2-3
D gene: NA
CDR3 protein: CASSLAGRGTGTQYF
CDR3 DNA: TGTGCCAGCAGCTTAGCGGGTAGGGGCACAGGTACGCAGTATTTT

clone size: NA
V gene: TRBV11-3
J gene: TRBJ2-1
D gene: NA
CDR3 protein: CASSLGDTYSYNEQFF
CDR3 DNA: TGTGCCAGCAGCTTAGGGGACACTTACTCCTACAATGAGCAGTTCTTC

clone size: NA
V gene: TRBV29-1
J gene: TRBJ2-1
D gene: NA
CDR3 protein: CSSTGLSSYNEQFF
CDR3 DNA: TGCAGCTCAACGGGACTCAGCTCCTACAATGAGCAGTTCTTC

clone size: NA
V gene: TRBV5-6
J gene: TRBJ2-1
D gene: TRBD2
CDR3 protein: CASSLRRGGHEQFF
CDR3 DNA: TGTGCCAGCAGCTTGAGGCGGGGGGGCCATGAGCAGTTCTTC

clone size: NA
V gene: TRBV2
J gene: TRBJ2-1
D gene: NA
CDR3 protein: CASIPQRGGINEQFF
CDR3 DNA: TGTGCCAGCATCCCCCAAAGGGGGGGGATAAATGAGCAGTTCTTC

clone size: NA
V gene: TRBV7-2
J gene: TRBJ1-6
D gene: NA
CDR3 protein: CASSFGAGYNSPLHF
CDR3 DNA: TGTGCCAGCAGCTTCGGCGCGGGGTATAATTCCCCCCTCCACTTT

clone size: NA
V gene: TRBV10-3
J gene: TRBJ2-7
D gene: NA
CDR3 protein: CAISEPQGSEQYF
CDR3 DNA: TGTGCCATCAGTGAGCCACAGGGATCCGAGCAGTACTTC

clone size: NA
V gene: TRBV6-5
J gene: TRBJ1-1
D gene: NA
CDR3 protein: CASSRIQGITEAFF
CDR3 DNA: TGTGCCAGCAGTCGAATCCAGGGGATCACTGAAGCTTTCTTT

clone size: NA
V gene: TRBV6-1
J gene: TRBJ1-1
D gene: TRBD1
CDR3 protein: CASSGGTAASAAFF
CDR3 DNA: TGTGCCAGCAGTGGCGGGACAGCGGCTTCTGCAGCTTTCTTT

clone size: once
V gene: TRBV27
J gene: TRBJ1-1
D gene: NA
CDR3 protein: CASRSRGAKNTEAFF
CDR3 DNA: TGTGCCAGCAGAAGTCGGGGGGCAAAGAACACTGAAGCTTTCTTT

clone size: NA
V gene: TRBV7-8
J gene: TRBJ2-7
D gene: TRBD1
CDR3 protein: CASSWDRGSYEQYF
CDR3 DNA: TGTGCCAGCAGCTGGGACAGGGGATCCTACGAGCAGTACTTC